This TCR beta chain was identified in a study of cytomegalovirus exposure and HLA in healthy donors. Primers: 60 Vbeta forward and 13 Jbeta reverse. Sequenced by immunoSEQ multiplex PCR; TCRdb stores in-frame clones only, minus some. The table lists about 120,000 clones, over 65% of them singletons, with roughly 3% in the top ten. V was cut by 4 bases and J by 1 base, with 7 bases left in between. CDR3 length: 13 residues. Germline loops: CDR1 SNHLY, CDR2 FYNNEI. The J gene is TRBJ2-5, the V gene TRBV2, with D tentatively TRBD1 (5 bases). The source material was PBMCs. The TCR comes from a female donor in good health and CMV-seronegative. The CDR3 region is CASSARVQETQYF. DNA of the CDR3: TGTGCCAGCAGTGCCAGGGTCCAAGAGACCCAGTACTTC.